This entry describes one T cell receptor beta chain. Its cognate antigen is unknown. TCRdb re-called the 5' RACE reads with MiXCR, one entry per CDR3 protein. The data contain approximately 890,000 distinct CDR3 sequences, 9% to 15% of them singletons. The record originates from a study of identical twins. V was shortened by 0 bases and J by 1 base, with 10 bases between the two germline ends. CDR3 size: 16 residues. Germline-derived CDR1 and CDR2 are SGHAT and FQNNGV. Findings and caveats of the study: Abundant cord blood beta clonotypes carried fewer insertions; memory repertoires showed none.

The data also belong to a second study, concerning yellow fever vaccine responses in identical twins. That publication notes: Convergence reportedly seemed to mark part of the twins' vaccine T cell response, with personalization marking the rest.

The receptor comes from a woman aged 18-29 years in good health. The J gene is TRBJ2-1, the V gene TRBV11-2; D may be TRBD2 (6 bases). Material: PBMCs. The CDR3 loop reads CASSLEVADSYNEQFF. The CDR3 DNA reads TGTGCCAGCAGCTTAGAGGTAGCGGATTCCTACAATGAGCAGTTCTTC.